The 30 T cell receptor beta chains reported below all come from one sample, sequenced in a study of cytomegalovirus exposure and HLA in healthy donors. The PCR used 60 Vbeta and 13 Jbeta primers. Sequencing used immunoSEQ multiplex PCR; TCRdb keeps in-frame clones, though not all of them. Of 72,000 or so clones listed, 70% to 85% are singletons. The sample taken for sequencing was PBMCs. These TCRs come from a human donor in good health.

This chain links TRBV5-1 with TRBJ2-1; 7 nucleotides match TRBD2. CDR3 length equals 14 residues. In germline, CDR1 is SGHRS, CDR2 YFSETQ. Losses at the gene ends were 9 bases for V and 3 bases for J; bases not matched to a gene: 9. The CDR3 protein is CATQEGGSYNEQFF. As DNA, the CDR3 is TGCGCCACCCAGGAGGGCGGGAGCTACAATGAGCAGTTCTTC. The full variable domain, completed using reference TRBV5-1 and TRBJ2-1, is KAGVTQTPRYLIKTRGQQVTLSCSPISGHRSVSWYQQTPGQGLQFLFEYFSETQRNKGNFPGRFSGRQFSNSRSEMNVSTLELGDSALYLCATQEGGSYNEQFFGPGTRLTVL.

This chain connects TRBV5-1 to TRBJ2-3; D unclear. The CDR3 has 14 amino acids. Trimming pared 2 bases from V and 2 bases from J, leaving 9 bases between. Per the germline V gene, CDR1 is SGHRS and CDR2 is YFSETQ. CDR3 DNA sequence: TGCGCCAGCAGCTTAAAGCAGGACACAGATACGCAGTATTTT. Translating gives CASSLKQDTDTQYF.

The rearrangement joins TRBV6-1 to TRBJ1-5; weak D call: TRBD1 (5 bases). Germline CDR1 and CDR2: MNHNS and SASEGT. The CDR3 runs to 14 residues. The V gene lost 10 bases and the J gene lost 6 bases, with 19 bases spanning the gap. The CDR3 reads CAKVLQGGGQPQHF. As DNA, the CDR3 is TGTGCCAAGGTCTTGCAGGGAGGTGGTCAGCCCCAGCATTTT.

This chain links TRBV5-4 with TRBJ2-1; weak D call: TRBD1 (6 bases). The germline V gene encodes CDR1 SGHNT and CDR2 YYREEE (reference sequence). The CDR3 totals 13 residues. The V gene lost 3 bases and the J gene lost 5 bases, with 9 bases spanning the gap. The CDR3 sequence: CASSWGPHNEQFF. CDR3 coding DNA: TGTGCCAGCAGCTGGGGGCCACACAATGAGCAGTTCTTC.

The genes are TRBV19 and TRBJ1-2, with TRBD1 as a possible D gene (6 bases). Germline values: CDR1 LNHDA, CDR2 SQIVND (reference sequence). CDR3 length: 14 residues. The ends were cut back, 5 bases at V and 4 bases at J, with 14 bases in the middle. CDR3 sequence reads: CASSARYRAYGYTF. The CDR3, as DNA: TGTGCCAGTAGTGCACGATACAGGGCCTATGGCTACACCTTC.

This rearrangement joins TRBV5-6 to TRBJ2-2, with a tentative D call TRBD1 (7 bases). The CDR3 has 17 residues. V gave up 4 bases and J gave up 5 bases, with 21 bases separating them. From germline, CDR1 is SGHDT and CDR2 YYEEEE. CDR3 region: CASSGYLQGRWTGELFF. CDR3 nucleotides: TGTGCCAGCAGCGGGTACCTACAGGGGAGGTGGACCGGGGAGCTGTTTTTT.

CDR3 sequence (DNA): TGTGCCAGCCGGGAAATCCCCACAGGGGGCTACGAGCAGTACTTC. Translating it yields CASREIPTGGYEQYF. The V and J genes are TRBV6-1 and TRBJ2-7; 8 bases align to TRBD1. There are 15 residues in the CDR3. Germline CDR1 is MNHNS and CDR2 is SASEGT. The J segment lost 3 bases and the V segment lost 8 bases, leaving 12 bases of the junction unmatched.

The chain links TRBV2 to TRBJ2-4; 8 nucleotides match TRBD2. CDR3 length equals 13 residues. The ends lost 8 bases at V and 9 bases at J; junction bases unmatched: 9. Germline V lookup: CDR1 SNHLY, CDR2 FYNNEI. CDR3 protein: CASSGGEVGIQYF. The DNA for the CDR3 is TGTGCCAGCTCCGGGGGGGAGGTGGGCATTCAGTACTTC.

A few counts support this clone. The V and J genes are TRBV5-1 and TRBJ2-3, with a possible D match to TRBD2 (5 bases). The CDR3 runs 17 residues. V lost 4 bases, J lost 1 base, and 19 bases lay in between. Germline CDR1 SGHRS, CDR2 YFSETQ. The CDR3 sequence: CASSPYGRVSGTDTQYF. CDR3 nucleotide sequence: TGCGCCAGCAGCCCGTACGGGCGGGTGAGCGGCACAGATACGCAGTATTTT.

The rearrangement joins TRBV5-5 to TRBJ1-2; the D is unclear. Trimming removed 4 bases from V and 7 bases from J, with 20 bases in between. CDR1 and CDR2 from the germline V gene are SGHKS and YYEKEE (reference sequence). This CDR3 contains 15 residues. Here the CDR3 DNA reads TGTGCCAGCAGCCTCTGGGCCGATTCTATGGCTGGCTACACCTTC. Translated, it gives CASSLWADSMAGYTF.

This CDR3 is CAWSPWSTGLVYEQYF. In nucleotides, the CDR3 is TGTGCCTGGAGTCCTTGGTCGACAGGGTTGGTCTACGAGCAGTACTTC. This chain links TRBV30 with TRBJ2-7; 7 bases map to TRBD1. Per the germline V gene, CDR1 is GTSNPN and CDR2 is SVGIG (reference sequence). This CDR3 is 16 amino acids long. With V trimmed by 2 bases and J by 3 bases, 13 bases remained unmatched.

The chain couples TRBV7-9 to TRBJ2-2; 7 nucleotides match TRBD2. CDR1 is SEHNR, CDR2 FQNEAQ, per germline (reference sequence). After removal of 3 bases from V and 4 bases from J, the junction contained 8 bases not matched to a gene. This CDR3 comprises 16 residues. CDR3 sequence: CASSLRDGRITGELFF. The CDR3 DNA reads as TGTGCCAGCAGCTTGCGGGACGGGAGGATCACCGGGGAGCTGTTTTTT.

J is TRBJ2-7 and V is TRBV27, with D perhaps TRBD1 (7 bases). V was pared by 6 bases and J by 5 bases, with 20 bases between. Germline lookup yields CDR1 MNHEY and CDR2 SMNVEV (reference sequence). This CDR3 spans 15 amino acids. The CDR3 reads CASRQTGEEWNEQYF. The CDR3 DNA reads TGTGCCAGCAGACAAACAGGGGAGGAATGGAACGAGCAGTACTTC.

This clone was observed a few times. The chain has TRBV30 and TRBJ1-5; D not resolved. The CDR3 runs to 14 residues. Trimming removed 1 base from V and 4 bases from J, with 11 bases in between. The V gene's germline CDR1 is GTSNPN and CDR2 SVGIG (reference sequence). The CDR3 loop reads CAWSGQVGNQPQHF. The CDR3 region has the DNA TGTGCCTGGAGTGGCCAGGTTGGGAATCAGCCCCAGCATTTT.

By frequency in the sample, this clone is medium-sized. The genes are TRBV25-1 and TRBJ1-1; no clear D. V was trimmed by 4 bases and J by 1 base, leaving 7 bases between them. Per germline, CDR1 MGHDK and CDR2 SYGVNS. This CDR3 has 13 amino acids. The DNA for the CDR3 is TGTGCCAGCAGTGGCAGTCCGAACACTGAAGCTTTCTTT. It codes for CASSGSPNTEAFF.

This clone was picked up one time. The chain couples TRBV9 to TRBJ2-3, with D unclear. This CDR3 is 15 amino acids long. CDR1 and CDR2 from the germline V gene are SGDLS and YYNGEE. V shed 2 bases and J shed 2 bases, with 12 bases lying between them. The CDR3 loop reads CASSVSEAHTDTQYF. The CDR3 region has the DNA TGTGCCAGCAGCGTGAGCGAGGCGCACACAGATACGCAGTATTTT. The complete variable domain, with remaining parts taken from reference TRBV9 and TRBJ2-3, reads DSGVTQTPKHLITATGQRVTLRCSPRSGDLSVYWYQQSLDQGLQFLIQYYNGEERAKGNILERFSAQQFPDLHSELNLSSLELGDSALYFCASSVSEAHTDTQYFGPGTRLTVL.

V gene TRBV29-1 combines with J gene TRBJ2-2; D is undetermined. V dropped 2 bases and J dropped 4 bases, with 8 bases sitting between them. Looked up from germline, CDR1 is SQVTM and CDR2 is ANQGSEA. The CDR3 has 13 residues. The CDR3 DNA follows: TGCAGCGTTGAAAACCCGGTCACCGGGGAGCTGTTTTTT. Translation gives CSVENPVTGELFF.

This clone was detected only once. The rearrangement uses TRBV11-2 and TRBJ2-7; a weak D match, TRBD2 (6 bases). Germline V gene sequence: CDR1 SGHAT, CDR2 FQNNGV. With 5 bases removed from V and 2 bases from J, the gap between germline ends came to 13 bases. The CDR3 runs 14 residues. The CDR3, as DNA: TGTGCCAGCAGCCCCGGGACTGCCGCCTACGAGCAGTACTTC. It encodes CASSPGTAAYEQYF.

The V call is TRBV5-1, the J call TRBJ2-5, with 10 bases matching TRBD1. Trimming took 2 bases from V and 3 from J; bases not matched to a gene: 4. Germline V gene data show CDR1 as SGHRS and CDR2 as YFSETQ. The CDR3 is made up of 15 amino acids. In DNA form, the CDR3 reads TGCGCCAGCAGCTTTTCCGGGACAGGGGAAGAGACCCAGTACTTC. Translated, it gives CASSFSGTGEETQYF.

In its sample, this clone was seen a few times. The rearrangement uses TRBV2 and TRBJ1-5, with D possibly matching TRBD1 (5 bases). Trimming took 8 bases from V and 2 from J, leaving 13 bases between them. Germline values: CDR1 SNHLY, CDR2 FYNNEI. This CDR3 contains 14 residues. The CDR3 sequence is CASSRSRGNQPQHF. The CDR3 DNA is TGTGCCAGCTCACGGAGCAGGGGCAATCAGCCCCAGCATTTT.

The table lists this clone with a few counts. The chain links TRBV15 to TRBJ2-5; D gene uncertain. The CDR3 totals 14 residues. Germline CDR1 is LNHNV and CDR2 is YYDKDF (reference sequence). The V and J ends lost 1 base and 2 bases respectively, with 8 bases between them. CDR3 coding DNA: TGTGCCACCAGCAGAGTTATGCAGCAAGAGACCCAGTACTTC. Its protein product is CATSRVMQQETQYF.

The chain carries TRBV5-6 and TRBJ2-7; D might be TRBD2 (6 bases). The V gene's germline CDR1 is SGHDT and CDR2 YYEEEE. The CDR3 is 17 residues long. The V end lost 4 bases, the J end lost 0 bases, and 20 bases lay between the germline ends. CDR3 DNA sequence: TGTGCCAGCAGCCCGGACTACCGAGGGCGGAACTCCTACGAGCAGTACTTC. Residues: CASSPDYRGRNSYEQYF.

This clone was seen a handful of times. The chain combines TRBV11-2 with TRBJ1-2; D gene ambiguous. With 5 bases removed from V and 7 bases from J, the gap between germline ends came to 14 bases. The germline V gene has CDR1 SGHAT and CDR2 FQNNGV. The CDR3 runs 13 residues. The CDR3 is CASSPNSPGGYTF. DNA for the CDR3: TGTGCCAGCAGCCCAAATAGTCCGGGTGGCTACACCTTC.

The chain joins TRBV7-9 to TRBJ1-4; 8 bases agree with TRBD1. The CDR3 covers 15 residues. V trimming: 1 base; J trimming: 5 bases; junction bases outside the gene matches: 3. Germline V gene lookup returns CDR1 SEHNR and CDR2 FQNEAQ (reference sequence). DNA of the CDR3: TGTGCCAGCAGCTTAGGGACAGGGTCCAATGAAAAACTGTTTTTT. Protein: CASSLGTGSNEKLFF.

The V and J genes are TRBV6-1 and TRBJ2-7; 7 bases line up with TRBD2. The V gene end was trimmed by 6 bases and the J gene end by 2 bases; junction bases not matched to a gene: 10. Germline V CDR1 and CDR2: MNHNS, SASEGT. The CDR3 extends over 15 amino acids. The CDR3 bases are TGTGCCAGCAGACTTGGGGGGGGAGGGACCTACGAGCAGTACTTC. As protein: CASRLGGGGTYEQYF.

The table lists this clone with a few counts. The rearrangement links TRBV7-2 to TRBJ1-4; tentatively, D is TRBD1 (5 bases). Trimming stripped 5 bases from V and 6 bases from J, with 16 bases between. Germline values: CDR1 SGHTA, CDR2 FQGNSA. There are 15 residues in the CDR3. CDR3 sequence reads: CASSPYSGGDEKLFF. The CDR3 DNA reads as TGTGCCAGCAGCCCGTATTCCGGGGGGGATGAAAAACTGTTTTTT.

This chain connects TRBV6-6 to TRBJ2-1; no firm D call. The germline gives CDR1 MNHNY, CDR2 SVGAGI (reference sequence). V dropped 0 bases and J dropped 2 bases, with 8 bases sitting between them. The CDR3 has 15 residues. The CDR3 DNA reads TGTGCCAGCAGTTACTCATGGCAAACCTACAATGAGCAGTTCTTC. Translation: CASSYSWQTYNEQFF.

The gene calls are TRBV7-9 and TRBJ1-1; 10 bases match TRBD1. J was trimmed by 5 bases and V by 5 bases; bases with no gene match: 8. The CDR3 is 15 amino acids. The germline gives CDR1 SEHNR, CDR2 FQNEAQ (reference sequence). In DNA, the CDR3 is TGTGCCAGCAGCCTTGGACAGGGGGAGGGAACTGAAGCTTTCTTT. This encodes CASSLGQGEGTEAFF.

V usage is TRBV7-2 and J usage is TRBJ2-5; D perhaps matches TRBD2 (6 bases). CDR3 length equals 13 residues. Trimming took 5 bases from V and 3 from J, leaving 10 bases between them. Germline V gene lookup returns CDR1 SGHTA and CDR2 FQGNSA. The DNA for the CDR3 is TGTGCCAGCAGCCGGGACTCGGAAGAGACCCAGTACTTC. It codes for CASSRDSEETQYF.

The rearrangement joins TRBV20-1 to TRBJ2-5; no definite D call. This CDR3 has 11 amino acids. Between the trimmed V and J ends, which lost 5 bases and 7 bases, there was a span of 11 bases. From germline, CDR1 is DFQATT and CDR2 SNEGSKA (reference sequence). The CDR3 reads CSAYSGPTQYF. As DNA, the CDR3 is TGCAGTGCTTATAGTGGTCCGACCCAGTACTTC.